The T cell receptor beta chain described here comes from a study of shared clonotypes between healthy human individuals. Study context: Every donor yielded three CD4 naive, three CD4 memory, two CD8 naive and one CD8 memory plate.

Data came from immunoSEQ multiplex PCR; TCRdb stores just in-frame clones and leaves some out. The table has around 2,100,000 clones, over 85% seen once; the top ten hold 1.2%. Only CD45RO-negative cells positively selected for CCR7 counted as naive CD8 cells, so terminally differentiated effector memory CD45RA+ cells were excluded. This clone was seen a single time. The V end lost 0 bases, the J end lost 1 base, and 8 bases lay between the germline ends. Germline V lookup: CDR1 SGHTA, CDR2 FQGTGA. This CDR3 region has 15 residues. The clonotype was recovered from a man younger than 35 in good health. The material sequenced was naive CD8+ T cells sorted from blood. The chain uses TRBV7-3 and TRBJ2-3; TRBD1 might be the D (5 bases). CDR3 sequence: CASSLTLGGTDTQYF. The CDR3 DNA is TGTGCCAGCAGCTTAACTTTAGGGGGCACAGATACGCAGTATTTT.